The rows below give T cell receptor beta chains drawn from one sample of a study of CD4+ T cells in melanoma. TCRdb keeps only in-frame clones here, not all; method: immunoSEQ multiplex PCR. The sample consists of about 50,000 clones, roughly nine tenths of them appearing once. Sequenced: peripheral blood. The receptors shown here come from a human donor with melanoma. Both conserved end residues are part of each CDR3. A D gene is named only where the DNA matches it firmly. Only some rows state a clone size, as once, few, many or a class for expanded clones.

V	length	J	D	size	CDR3	DNA
TRBV5-4	16	TRBJ1-3	TRBD1	-	CASSQDRDSSGNTIYF	TGCGCCAGCAGCCAAGATAGGGACAGCTCTGGAAACACCATATATTTT
TRBV7-3	14	TRBJ2-7	-	few	CASSQDSAGREQYF	TGTGCCAGCAGCCAGGACTCCGCGGGGCGCGAGCAGTACTTC
TRBV25-1	14	TRBJ1-2	-	-	CASSEHRDTEGYTF	TGTGCCAGCAGTGAACACCGGGACACAGAAGGCTACACCTTC
TRBV7-8	14	TRBJ1-1	-	-	CASSLGGYRTEAFF	TGTGCCAGCAGCTTAGGGGGATATAGAACTGAAGCTTTCTTT
TRBV20-1	11	TRBJ1-1	TRBD1	few	CSASGDRPGAF	TGCAGTGCTAGTGGGGACAGGCCCGGGGCTTTT
TRBV5-1	16	TRBJ1-1	-	-	CASSSWARGEGTEAFF	TGCGCCAGCAGCTCTTGGGCCAGAGGTGAAGGCACTGAAGCTTTCTTT
TRBV11-3	14	TRBJ2-1	-	once	CASSLGAGGNEQFF	TGTGCCAGCAGCTTAGGAGCAGGGGGGAATGAGCAGTTCTTC
TRBV7-9	11	TRBJ1-1	-	-	CASSRERDAFF	TGTGCCAGCTCCAGGGAGAGGGACGCTTTCTTT
TRBV30	15	TRBJ2-1	TRBD2	-	CAWTPPSGVSNEQFF	TGTGCCTGGACACCTCCTAGCGGGGTTAGCAATGAGCAGTTCTTC
TRBV5-1	15	TRBJ2-3	-	once	CASSLAHQGGDTQYF	TGCGCCAGCAGCTTGGCCCACCAGGGCGGAGATACGCAGTATTTT
TRBV19	16	TRBJ1-4	-	-	CASSVLGGGRREKLFF	TGTGCCAGTTCCGTCCTGGGTGGGGGCCGACGTGAAAAACTGTTTTTT
TRBV28	18	TRBJ2-1	TRBD2	-	CASSPITPTSGPRNEQFF	TGTGCCAGCAGTCCCATAACCCCGACTAGCGGGCCGAGGAATGAGCAGTTCTTC
TRBV7-6	19	TRBJ2-1	-	-	CASSALISETTAYYNEQFF	TGTGCCAGCAGCGCACTGATCTCCGAGACGACAGCCTACTACAATGAGCAGTTCTTC
TRBV5-4	16	TRBJ2-1	-	-	CATCSGGGGDYNEQFF	TGTGCCACTTGCTCTGGTGGGGGGGGCGACTACAATGAGCAGTTCTTC
TRBV19	15	TRBJ2-5	TRBD2	-	CASTTSGGPQETQYF	TGTGCCAGTACCACTAGCGGGGGCCCCCAAGAGACCCAGTACTTC
TRBV11-3	13	TRBJ2-7	-	-	CASSWDGRGEQYF	TGTGCCAGCAGCTGGGACGGCCGAGGGGAGCAGTACTTC
TRBV30	12	TRBJ2-7	-	-	CAWTGRSYEQYF	TGTGCCTGGACGGGACGGTCCTACGAGCAGTACTTC
TRBV29-1	14	TRBJ2-1	-	-	CSVVGSREANEQFF	TGCAGCGTTGTCGGGTCCAGGGAGGCCAATGAGCAGTTCTTC
TRBV5-6	15	TRBJ2-7	TRBD1	once	CASSQGASSSYEQYF	TGTGCCAGCAGCCAGGGGGCGTCGAGCTCCTACGAGCAGTACTTC
TRBV2	10	TRBJ2-1	-	-	CASIDNEQFF	TGTGCCAGCATAGACAATGAGCAGTTCTTC
TRBV18	14	TRBJ2-7	-	-	CASSPPTGTYEQYF	TGTGCCAGCTCACCACCCACAGGGACCTACGAGCAGTACTTC
TRBV2	14	TRBJ1-5	-	-	CASSLQGNNQPQHF	TGTGCCAGCAGTCTACAGGGTAACAATCAGCCCCAGCATTTT